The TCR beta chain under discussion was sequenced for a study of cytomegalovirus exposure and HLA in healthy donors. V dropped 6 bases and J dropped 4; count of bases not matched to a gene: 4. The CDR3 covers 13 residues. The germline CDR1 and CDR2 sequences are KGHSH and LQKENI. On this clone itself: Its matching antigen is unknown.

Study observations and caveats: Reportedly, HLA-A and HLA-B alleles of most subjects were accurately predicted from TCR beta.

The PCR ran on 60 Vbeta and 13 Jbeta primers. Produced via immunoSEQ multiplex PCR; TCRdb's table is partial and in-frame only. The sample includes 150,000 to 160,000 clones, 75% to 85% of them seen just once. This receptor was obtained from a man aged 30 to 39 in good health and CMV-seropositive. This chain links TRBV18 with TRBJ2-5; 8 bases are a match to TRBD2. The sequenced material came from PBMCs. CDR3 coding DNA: TGTGCCAGCTCCCCGGGAGGGCGAGAGACCCAGTACTTC. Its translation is CASSPGGRETQYF.